Presented here are 22 T cell receptor beta chains from one specimen sequenced in a study of regulatory T cells in long-lasting Graves disease. Sample time point: newly diagnosed GD, antithyroid drugs for less than 3 months. PBMCs provided the RNA from which the TCR library was made. Through Arm-PCR of CDR3 regions and iRepertoire HTBI primers, TCR beta libraries were built. TCRdb re-analysed the multiplex PCR reads in MiXCR, keeping a single row per CDR3 protein. Of about 460,000 distinct CDR3 sequences detected, about 15% appear once; the ten largest clones hold roughly 18%. The sample was also linked to a second study, of T cells in Graves' hyperthyroidism and ophthalmopathy.

Sequencing used peripheral blood mononuclear cells (PBMCs), obtained at new diagnosis, from a patient treated with antithyroid drugs. The receptors stem from a woman in her fifties or sixties with Graves disease.

V and J are TRBV20-1 and TRBJ2-7; D remains unclear. The length of the CDR3 is 12 residues. The V and J ends lost 3 bases and 3 bases respectively, with 9 bases between them. Germline CDR1 and CDR2: DFQATT and SNEGSKA (reference sequence). The CDR3, as DNA: TGCAGTGCTAGGAAGACATACTACGAGCAGTACTTC. This encodes CSARKTYYEQYF.

This clonotype turned up a few times. The genes are TRBV7-3 and TRBJ2-2; TRBD2 matches 8 bases. Germline V gene data show CDR1 as SGHTA and CDR2 as FQGTGA. V shed 2 bases, J shed 4 bases, and the junction held 9 bases outside the gene matches. There are 17 residues in the CDR3. The CDR3 DNA sequence: TGTGCCAGCAGCTTAGGCGGGGTTCTAGCGGGCACCGGGGAGCTGTTTTTT. The encoded protein is CASSLGGVLAGTGELFF.

The chain has TRBV9 and TRBJ2-1; 12 bases agree with TRBD2. Germline V gene lookup returns CDR1 SGDLS and CDR2 YYNGEE. The V and J ends lost 0 bases and 6 bases, in that order; junction bases with no gene match: 13. The CDR3 loop spans 19 amino acids. The CDR3 sequence: CASSVGASGRARGGNEQFF. For the CDR3, the DNA is TGTGCCAGCAGCGTAGGGGCTAGCGGGAGGGCTCGTGGGGGCAATGAGCAGTTCTTC. The variable domain in full, with the rest retrieved from reference TRBV9 and TRBJ2-1, is DSGVTQTPKHLITATGQRVTLRCSPRSGDLSVYWYQQSLDQGLQFLIQYYNGEERAKGNILERFSAQQFPDLHSELNLSSLELGDSALYFCASSVGASGRARGGNEQFFGPGTRLTVL.

The chain is built from TRBV29-1 and TRBJ1-2; D remains unclear. Germline V gene sequence: CDR1 SQVTM, CDR2 ANQGSEA. The V end was cut by 7 bases, the J end by 2 bases, with 14 bases between. This CDR3 has 13 amino acids. CDR3 DNA: TGCAGCGACGAAGTGGAACGGAACTATGGCTACACCTTC. Residues: CSDEVERNYGYTF.

J is TRBJ2-3 and V is TRBV3-1, with TRBD1 identical over 8 bases. Germline V gene data show CDR1 as LGHDT and CDR2 as YNNKEL (reference sequence). The CDR3 has 15 amino acids. With V trimmed by 2 bases and J by 2 bases, 3 bases remained unmatched. CDR3 protein: CASSQRTGPTDTQYF. The DNA of the CDR3 is TGTGCCAGCAGCCAACGGACAGGGCCCACAGATACGCAGTATTTT.

This chain uses TRBV10-1 with TRBJ1-1; D is undetermined. The CDR3 extends over 14 amino acids. The germline V gene encodes CDR1 WNHNN and CDR2 SYGVQD (reference sequence). V was cut by 0 bases and J by 2 bases, with 7 bases left in between. The CDR3 DNA is TGCGCCAGCAGTGAGTCGGAGGGAAACACTGAAGCTTTCTTT. This encodes CASSESEGNTEAFF.

The table lists this clonotype with a few counts. The chain couples TRBV27 to TRBJ2-1, with TRBD2 matching 7 bases. CDR1 MNHEY and CDR2 SMNVEV come from the germline V gene (reference sequence). This CDR3 spans 16 amino acids. V gave up 2 bases and J gave up 6 bases; unmatched junction bases: 10. CDR3 sequence reads: CASSLVGGSRFNEQFF. The CDR3 nucleotides are TGTGCCAGCAGTTTAGTCGGCGGGAGTCGTTTCAATGAGCAGTTCTTC.

The table lists this clonotype with many counts. The V call is TRBV12-3 or TRBV12-4, the J call TRBJ1-1; D not certain. The CDR3 runs to 15 residues. V lost 4 bases and J lost 0, with 12 bases in between. CDR3: CASSSGEAVNTEAFF. The CDR3 DNA follows: TGTGCCAGCAGTTCCGGGGAAGCGGTGAACACTGAAGCTTTCTTT.

This clonotype was seen at least ten times. The V gene is TRBV24-1, the J gene TRBJ2-1, with TRBD2 matching over 8 bases. Germline V gives CDR1 KGHDR, CDR2 SFDVKD. The CDR3 totals 20 residues. Unmatched junction bases numbered 19, after V lost 5 bases and J lost 2 bases. This chain's CDR3 is CATSGYPSELAETTYNEQFF. The CDR3 nucleotides are TGTGCCACCAGTGGCTACCCTTCGGAACTAGCGGAGACGACCTACAATGAGCAGTTCTTC.

The rearrangement uses TRBV30 and TRBJ1-2; D unclear. This CDR3 spans 13 amino acids. CDR1 and CDR2 (germline): GTSNPN, SVGIG (reference sequence). V lost 2 bases to trimming and J lost 3 bases, with 10 bases between them. CDR3 protein: CAWSSASDYGYTF. The CDR3 nucleotides are TGTGCCTGGAGTTCCGCGAGCGACTATGGCTACACCTTC.

This clonotype was detected many times. The chain carries TRBV14 and TRBJ1-2; no clear D gene. The CDR3 covers 13 residues. Germline values: CDR1 SGHDN, CDR2 FVKESK. Trimming stripped 6 bases from V and 1 base from J, with 9 bases between. As DNA, the CDR3 is TGTGCCAGCAGTCACGACATTAACTATGGCTACACCTTC. Protein: CASSHDINYGYTF.

This clonotype showed up just a few times. This chain uses TRBV5-4 with TRBJ2-1, with 14 positions matching TRBD2. V lost 5 bases, J lost 8 bases, and 3 bases stayed unmatched. Germline V lookup: CDR1 SGHNT, CDR2 YYREEE (reference sequence). The CDR3 covers 14 residues. CDR3: CASSRTSGRYEQFF. CDR3 DNA sequence: TGTGCCAGCAGTCGGACTAGCGGGAGGTATGAGCAGTTCTTC.

This clonotype has a count of ten or more. V gene TRBV30 combines with J gene TRBJ1-1; the D is unclear. The CDR3 spans 14 residues. CDR1 is GTSNPN, CDR2 SVGIG, per germline (reference sequence). V lost 2 bases and J lost 0, with 10 bases in between. CDR3 protein: CAWSLTRLNTEAFF. CDR3 in DNA: TGTGCCTGGAGTTTGACCAGATTGAACACTGAAGCTTTCTTT.

A few counts support this clonotype. This chain connects TRBV18 to TRBJ2-1; perhaps TRBD1 as D (5 bases). V dropped 0 bases and J dropped 0 bases, with 12 bases sitting between them. The CDR3 length is 17 residues. Germline-derived CDR1 and CDR2 are KGHSH and LQKENI. As DNA, the CDR3 is TGTGCCAGCTCACCACCCGGGCAGGGTAGCTCCTACAATGAGCAGTTCTTC. Its protein is CASSPPGQGSSYNEQFF.

The sample holds many counts of this clonotype. V is TRBV7-2 and J is TRBJ1-3; 9 bases agree with TRBD1. Germline loops: CDR1 SGHTA, CDR2 FQGNSA. The CDR3 is 13 residues long. Germline trimming cut 6 bases from V and 8 bases from J; bases unmatched to any gene: 5. The CDR3, as DNA: TGTGCCAGCAGATTGACAGGGGGGTACACCATATATTTT. This codes for CASRLTGGYTIYF.

This clonotype has ten or more counts. The chain combines TRBV28 with TRBJ1-5, with D perhaps TRBD1 (5 bases). Germline CDR1 MDHEN, CDR2 SYDVKM. The CDR3 loop spans 15 amino acids. The germline V and J ends were trimmed by 3 bases and 7 bases, with 16 bases remaining between them. The CDR3 sequence is CASSFNSGEGQPQHF. The DNA for the CDR3 is TGTGCCAGCAGTTTTAATTCGGGGGAAGGGCAGCCCCAGCATTTT.

This clonotype was seen at least ten times. This sequence joins TRBV30 and TRBJ1-1; D ambiguous. This CDR3 region has 14 residues. CDR1 and CDR2 (germline): GTSNPN, SVGIG (reference sequence). Trimming cost V 0 bases and J 6 bases, with 14 bases left between them. CDR3 coding DNA: TGTGCCTGGAGTGTATTATCGGTGACTGCTGAAGCTTTCTTT. Amino acids: CAWSVLSVTAEAFF.

This chain links TRBV4-1 with TRBJ2-7; unclear D gene. From germline, CDR1 is MGHRA and CDR2 YSYEKL. V dropped 0 bases and J dropped 2 bases, with 11 bases sitting between them. The CDR3 extends over 15 amino acids. The CDR3 bases are TGCGCCAGCAGCCAAGAATTCCCCCAAACCTACGAGCAGTACTTC. It is translated as CASSQEFPQTYEQYF.

This clonotype appeared many times. The gene calls are TRBV28 and TRBJ2-3, with 8 bases fitting TRBD2. This CDR3 is 16 amino acids long. Trimming at V came to 1 base and at J to 3 bases, leaving 6 bases not matched to a gene. Per the germline V gene, CDR1 is MDHEN and CDR2 is SYDVKM. CDR3 nucleotide sequence: TGTGCCAGCAGTTTATCCTTCAGCGGGAGTACAGATACGCAGTATTTT. This translates into CASSLSFSGSTDTQYF.

This clonotype has a handful of counts. The rearrangement uses TRBV27 and TRBJ2-6, with 7 bases fitting TRBD2. The CDR3 spans 15 residues. CDR1 and CDR2 from the germline V gene are MNHEY and SMNVEV (reference sequence). The junction had 6 bases not matched to a gene; V was cut back by 6 bases and J by 4 bases. CDR3 in amino acids: CASSPGGWGANVLTF. CDR3 in DNA: TGTGCCAGCAGCCCCGGGGGGTGGGGGGCCAACGTCCTGACTTTC.

In this sample, this clonotype turned up many times. The chain is built from TRBV12-3 or TRBV12-4 and TRBJ2-5; 8 bases agree with TRBD2. With 6 bases clipped from V and 1 base from J, the junction kept 7 bases outside the gene matches. The CDR3 has 15 amino acids. Here the CDR3 reads CASSLGLGAQETQYF. CDR3 coding DNA: TGTGCCAGCAGCCTGGGACTAGGGGCCCAAGAGACCCAGTACTTC.

This clonotype was counted ten times or more. This chain uses TRBV3-1 with TRBJ1-1, with 8 bases that match TRBD1. The CDR3 covers 12 residues. The V gene end was trimmed by 6 bases and the J gene end by 8 bases; junction bases not matched to a gene: 5. CDR1 is LGHDT and CDR2 is YNNKEL in the germline V gene (reference sequence). The CDR3 coding sequence is TGTGCCAGCAGTGCGGACAGGGTCGAAGCTTTCTTT. Translated: CASSADRVEAFF.